This T cell receptor (beta chain) was identified in a study of monozygotic twins with inflammatory bowel disease (dated by TCRdb to the late 2010s). General notes on the study: The complete study included some 28 monozygotic twin pairs: 19 IBD-discordant Danish pairs and nine German pairs, of which four were IBD-concordant and five were IBD-discordant. Each individual had, on average, about 151 000 unique TCRalpha sequences and 181 000 unique TCRbeta sequences available for analysis. The search for disease-associated traits relied mainly on comparing IBD patients with their genetically identical healthy co-twins within discordant pairs.

A word on this clonotype: What this receptor recognizes is not known.

CDR3 length: 16 amino acids, cysteine to phenylalanine. No DNA is given. The germline V gene gives CDR1 as MDHEN and CDR2 as SYDVKM. Overall study results and their limits: Concordant and discordant twins showed no difference in repertoire similarity, possibly because of limited statistical power. TCRbeta repertoire diversity, by inverse Simpson index, was decreased in IBD patients compared with their healthy co-twins. Because patients received different immunosuppressive treatments, the repertoires may have picked up extra background noise and variability between individuals. The analysis was unable to tell apart different T cell subtypes. Compared with healthy twins, IBD patients had fewer clonotypes in common with other individuals, a difference most pronounced in patients showing signs of disease activity. No single strong signal or clonotype linked to IBD turned up in the results, so the idea that one exists was not supported.

A roughly 2.5 ml peripheral blood sample was drawn into PAXgene tubes per donor and stored at -80°C. Without any T cell sorting, total RNA was extracted from whole blood using the PAXgene blood miRNA kit on an automated QIAcube. Peripheral blood from monozygotic twin pairs who were concordant or discordant for inflammatory bowel disease underwent deep TCRalpha and TCRbeta repertoire profiling using unique molecular barcoding. For every twin pair, smoking habits were documented, and each individual was categorised as a current, former or never smoker. The library was prepared using 5' RACE. Preparation of each TCR library used about 3,200 ng of total RNA. cDNA was synthesized with SMARTScribe reverse transcriptase in eight separate reactions per sample. During cDNA synthesis, unique molecular identifiers containing a 6-nucleotide sample barcode were introduced by template switching. Two nested PCRs of approximately 16 and 9 cycles amplified the TCRalpha and TCRbeta cDNA, and bead purification followed each PCR. Before amplification, the cDNA was treated with uracil DNA-glycosylase and purified using the QIAquick PCR purification kit. The second PCR was the step at which Illumina TruSeq-compatible adapters and sample-specific barcodes were added. TapeStation and Qubit were used to check library quality and concentration, and approximately 5.5 ng of each library went into the pool. Pooled libraries were sequenced on an Illumina HiSeq2500 single-index Rapid Run with 2 x 100 bp reads and custom sequencing primers. As for the authors' bioinformatics: PCR and sequencing errors were corrected by UMI-based consensus assembly using MiGEC version 1.2.6. MiXCR version 2.1.1 was used for V(D)J alignment, clonotype assembly and CDR3 extraction. To normalise gene usage, clonotype sharing and MAIT/NKT TCR abundance, the analysis used the top 1000, 10 000 and 20 000 clonotypes per sample. After downsampling to 27 000 UMIs, diversity was calculated as the inverse Simpson index using the vegan R package. Statistical testing used paired Mann-Whitney U tests on the discordant twin pairs and applied Benjamini-Hochberg correction for multiple testing. Following TCRdb reprocessing, every CDR3 protein sequence forms one entry, and DNA is not provided. V and J calls and clone size were set by TCRdb, not the authors. The table kept for this sample lists approximately 160,000 distinct CDR3 sequences. The top ten hold approximately 3% of the sample.

This clonotype was sampled from a human donor with ulcerative colitis or Crohn's disease, or a healthy co-twin of an affected twin (not recorded which). The sequence joins TRBV28 to TRBJ2-3; no DNA is available, so the TRBD1 call from TCRdb remains unchecked. The sequencing input was blood. The encoded CDR3 is CASSLIGQGSTDTQYF.